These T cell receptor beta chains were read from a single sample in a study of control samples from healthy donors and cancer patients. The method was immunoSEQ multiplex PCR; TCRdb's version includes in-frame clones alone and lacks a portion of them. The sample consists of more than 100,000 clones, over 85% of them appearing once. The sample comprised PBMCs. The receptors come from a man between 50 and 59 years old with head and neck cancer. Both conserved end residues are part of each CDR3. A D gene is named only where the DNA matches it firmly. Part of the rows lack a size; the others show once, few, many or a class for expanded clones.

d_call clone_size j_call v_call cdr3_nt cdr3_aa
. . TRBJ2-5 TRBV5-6 TGTGCCAGCAGCTTGGATCAGGCCCTCGTAGAGACCCAGTACTTC CASSLDQALVETQYF
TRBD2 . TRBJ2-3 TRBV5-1 TGCGCCAGCAGCTTGTGGTGGGCTAGCGGGAGCGGTAGCACAGATACGCAGTATTTT CASSLWWASGSGSTDTQYF
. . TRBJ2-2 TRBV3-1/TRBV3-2 TGTGCCAGCAGCCAAATTGGGGCCAACACCGGGGAGCTGTTTTTT CASSQIGANTGELFF
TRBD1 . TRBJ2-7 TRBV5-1 TGCGCCAGCAGCTTGGGAGGGGACAGCTCCTACGAGCAGTACTTC CASSLGGDSSYEQYF
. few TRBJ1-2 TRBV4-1 TGCGCCAGCAGCCAAGATATGGGAGGGTTTGGCTATGGCTACACCTTC CASSQDMGGFGYGYTF
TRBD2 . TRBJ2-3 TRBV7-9 TGTGCCAGCAGCTTAGCCCTAGCGGCAGATACGCAGTATTTT CASSLALAADTQYF
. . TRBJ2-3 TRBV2 TGTGCCGGCCAAATGTGGGGCACAGATACGCAGTATTTT CAGQMWGTDTQYF
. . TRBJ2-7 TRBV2 TGTGCCAGCACCCCCTTAGGCAGAGGCTACGAGCAGTACTTC CASTPLGRGYEQYF
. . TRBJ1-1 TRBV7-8 TGTGCCAGCAGCCACAGGACCCGGAACACTGAAGCTTTCTTT CASSHRTRNTEAFF
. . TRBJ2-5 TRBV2 TGTGCCAGCAGCGCCCAACAAGAGACCCAGTACTTC CASSAQQETQYF
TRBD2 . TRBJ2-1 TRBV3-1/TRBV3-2 TGTGCCAGCAGCCAAGACGCTAGCGGATACTACAATGAGCAGTTCTTC CASSQDASGYYNEQFF
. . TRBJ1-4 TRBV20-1 TGCAGTGCTATTAGGGGGGAAAAACTGTTTTTT CSAIRGEKLFF
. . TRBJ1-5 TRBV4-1 TGCGCCAGCAGCCAAGGGGACGGGGATAGCAATCAGCCCCAGCATTTT CASSQGDGDSNQPQHF
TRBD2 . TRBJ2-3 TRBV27 TGTGCCAGCAATGAGCGGGGGAGCCCAGATACGCAGTATTTT CASNERGSPDTQYF
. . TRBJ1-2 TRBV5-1 TGCGCCAGCAGCTTGGAACGCGGGGATGGCTACACCTTC CASSLERGDGYTF
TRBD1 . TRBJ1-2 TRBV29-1 TGCAGCGTCACCGGGACAGGGAATGGCTACACCTTC CSVTGTGNGYTF
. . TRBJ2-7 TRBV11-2 TGTGCCAGCAGCTTTCTACAGAACTACGAGCAGTACTTC CASSFLQNYEQYF
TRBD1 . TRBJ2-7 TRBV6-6 TGTGCCAGCAGTTCAGAGGGGGCGCGGTCCTACGAGCAGTACTTC CASSSEGARSYEQYF
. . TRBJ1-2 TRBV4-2 TGTGCCAGCAGCCAAGTGGAAAGGGCAGGGGGCTACACCTTC CASSQVERAGGYTF
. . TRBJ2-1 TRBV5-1 TGCGCCAGCAGCTTGGGTTTAGCGGCGTCCTACAATGAGCAGTTCTTC CASSLGLAASYNEQFF
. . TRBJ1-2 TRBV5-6 TGTGCCAGCAGCTCCCTCGCTGAGGGGACCGACTTAACTTATGGCTACACCTTC CASSSLAEGTDLTYGYTF
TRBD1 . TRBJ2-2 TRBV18 TGTGCCAGCCTGGCGGACAGGGGGCAAGGCGGGGAGCTGTTTTTT CASLADRGQGGELFF
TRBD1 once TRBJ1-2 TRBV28 TGTGCCAGCAGTTTAGGACAGGGAGGTGGCTACACCTTC CASSLGQGGGYTF
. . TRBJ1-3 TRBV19 TGTGCCAGTGATCAAACAGGGTACGGAAACACCATATATTTT CASDQTGYGNTIYF
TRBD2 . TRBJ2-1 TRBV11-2 TGTGCCAGCAGCTTAGATAACTTAGCGGGACGTGAGCAGTTCTTC CASSLDNLAGREQFF
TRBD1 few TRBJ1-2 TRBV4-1 TGCGCCAGCAGCCAGCGGGACAGGCCATTTATCTATAACTATGGCTACACCTTC CASSQRDRPFIYNYGYTF